This T cell receptor beta chain was captured in a study of cytomegalovirus exposure and HLA in healthy donors (dated by TCRdb to 2016 to 2017). Study-level background: According to a later analysis, the 120 or so validation repertoires were produced on the same platform as the roughly 720 repertoires of the first cohort. The study aimed to test whether cataloging public T cell receptors could reveal signatures of past pathogen exposure. A separate validation cohort of 100 to 150 different subjects was used in addition to the approximately 610-subject first cohort. High-throughput TCR immunosequencing, statistical association of individual TCRs with disease status, and machine learning were combined to predict cytomegalovirus infection status.

The junction shows trimming of 5 bases on V and 1 base on J, plus 20 bases between the germline ends. Its CDR3 holds 17 amino acids, cysteine through phenylalanine. Only the CDR3 region is kept as DNA, spanning 51 bases read in frame from base 1. Looking up the germline V gene (reference sequence) yields CDR1 LNHDA and CDR2 SQIVND. This clone was observed once. The antigen it binds to is not known. No qualities accompany the bases; no much larger clone lies one base away. The donors belonged to the validation cohort of over a hundred subjects, which was separate from the approximately 680-subject first cohort. The library was made by the immunoSEQ multiplex PCR assay. Under the source paper's analysis protocol: A statistical classification framework was built for diagnosing cytomegalovirus status from the catalog of TCR beta chain sequences. This immuneACCESS table, as held by TCRdb, lists in-frame sequences with V and J called but not all clones. Of the missing ones, under half trace to an unresolved V gene in checked studies; the others have no known cause. V, J and clone size were drawn from that table, and D and trimming were deduced from the DNA. A total of 130,000 or so clones appear in this sample, over 85% of them only once. 3% to 3.5% of the sample rests with the top ten.

Points the paper makes about the study in general: In vitro tests confirmed that three of the cytomegalovirus-associated TCR beta chains recognize cytomegalovirus antigens. According to the authors, the approach could potentially be generalized to other disease states and immunological phenotypes. A total of 150 to 200 TCR beta chains were listed by the study as associated with cytomegalovirus. While some public TCRs were present in many individuals, most TCR sequences turned up only very rarely across donors. A later analysis found that TCRs clustered in the first cohort also tended to co-occur in the 130 or so validation repertoires, with more than 90% of cluster scores above 0. A later analysis had no HLA typing for the validation cohort, so co-occurrence there was scored across all 130 or so repertoires. The classifier was reported to diagnose cytomegalovirus status with high specificity and sensitivity in both the original cohort and the validation cohort.

The sequenced sample was PBMCs. This chain is built from TRBV19 and TRBJ1-1, with no reliable assignment of the D segment. The TCR was taken from a man younger than 40 in good health and CMV-seronegative. The CDR3 is CASSSIGLAGRNTEAFF. In nucleotide form, the sequence is TGTGCCAGTAGTTCCATAGGACTAGCTGGACGGAACACTGAAGCTTTCTTT.